The text below deals with one TCR beta chain. Its antigen is unknown. Base qualities are not provided; no much larger clone lies one nucleotide away. This sample is part of a study of long-term antiretroviral therapy in people with HIV (dated by TCRdb to between 2020 and 2023). Turning to the overall study: The earliest samples were collected approximately a decade before the 2015 WHO recommendation for immediate ART, a period when ART was typically delayed until CD4 counts fell. Whether ART initiation and durable HIV suppression were associated with changes in peripheral blood TRB repertoire composition and diversity was tested in a retrospective serial study. The cohort contributed under 200 cryopreserved PBMC samples from around 33 adults with confirmed HIV infection, collected serially over a mean of around 6 years (range 1-12). Among the 30 or so participants with HIV, eleven were female. No cross-contamination during QIAcube processing was seen in test extractions of a monoclonal T-cell line run alongside approximately 36 polyclonal samples. Broader findings and caveats from the paper: Expanded TRB clones identified before ART initiation dominated the repertoire at all time points, although this dominance fluctuated and declined in many PLHIV after ART. Limited PBMC availability meant only the TCR beta chain was sequenced, without alpha chain pairing. Because pre-ART samples had limited cell numbers, profiling was done on unsorted PBMC rather than on sorted CD4+ and CD8+ T cells. Starting ART was linked to a significant rise in TRB diversity, yet even with long-term ART the diversity remained significantly lower than in transplant donor controls. CDR3 length ranges in HIV repertoires were narrower than in controls, and network structure suggested an antigen-experienced repertoire with only a slight naive shift after ART. Samples dated from 2004 to 2017, and the ART regimens used may be less effective than current ones. No data were available on ART adherence, viral resistance or therapy changes, limiting inferences about post-ART repertoire changes.

Sequencing of the TRB variable region was done with the immunoSEQ hsTCRB v3.0 assay at survey level resolution. TRB sequencing targeted a depth of 40,000-50,000 T-cell genomes per sample. An Illumina MiSeq with a v3 150-cycle kit was used to sequence the pooled TRB libraries. In the original analysis: Analysis of repertoires was carried out in R inside a reproducible Nextflow workflow spanning QC, data transformation and analysis. Custom analyses were implemented in LymphoSeq2, an R package for AIRR-Seq data exploration. After excluding several samples that yielded fewer than 5000 total TRB sequences, 188 HIV repertoires remained for analysis. Among the 170 to 200 HIV repertoires that were kept, around 60 were collected before ART initiation and 120 to 140 were collected after ART initiation. Repertoires were downsampled to 5000 TRB nucleotide sequences, with summary statistics averaged over 100 downsampling iterations. Only TRB sequences with CDR3 regions of at least seven amino acids were retained for analysis. Two measures captured diversity: a Shannon entropy-derived clonality score and the Gini coefficient. In repertoire networks, the top 5000 CDR3 amino acid sequences were linked whenever an edit distance of one separated two sequences. Antigen specificity groups and MHC restriction were predicted for TRB CDR3 amino acid sequences with GLIPH2. CDR3 amino acid sequences were matched against VDJdb and McPAS-TCR to flag known CMV, EBV, HIV or tissue antigen associations. Pre-ART, post-ART and control groups were compared with Wilcoxon signed-rank tests and Holm-Bonferroni correction. TCRdb mirrors the immuneACCESS table, restricted to in-frame sequences. Some clones are absent from its copies; in checked studies, under half trace to an unresolved V gene, and the reason for the others is unknown. V, J and clone size reflect that table, while D and trimming were determined from the DNA. The sample table contains about 41,000 clones; only one count was recorded for 94% of them. Roughly 2.1% of the sample rests with the top ten.

Inclusion was restricted to participants for whom at least one PBMC sample before ART initiation and at least two post-ART samples were available. Treatment was received in the United States of America by all participants with HIV. Before DNA extraction, cryopreserved samples containing about 0.95-10 million PBMC were thawed and washed. At the time of the earliest PBMC sample, participants with HIV were aged between about 20 and 55 years. Per participant, PBMC samples came from 1-4 timepoints prior to ART initiation and 2-8 timepoints following ART initiation, for a median of 7 samples. Serial HIV viral load, CD4+ T-cell count, ART history and demographic data were obtained for every participant. Genomic DNA was extracted from unsorted PBMC with a Qiagen kit on a QIAcube, processed in batches of 12 samples. A distance of 9 bases separates the germline ends of V and J, which lose 1 base and 5 bases respectively. CDR1 and CDR2 are read off the germline V gene as SGHDT and YYEEEE. The CDR3 runs 14 residues from the cysteine to the phenylalanine. CDR3 DNA is the only sequence kept; it has 42 bases, read in frame from the first base.

The sequence came from a man aged 30 to 45 with HIV. The sample in question was unsorted PBMCs, obtained 9 to 9.5 years after starting antiretroviral therapy. The chain was built from TRBV5-6 and TRBJ1-4; the D gene assignment is ambiguous. This receptor has the CDR3 CASSLRGPNEKLFF. The DNA reads TGTGCCAGCAGCTTGCGAGGGCCCAATGAAAAACTGTTTTTT.